This TCR beta chain was documented in a study of Graves' ophthalmopathy and Graves' hyperthyroidism. Study details: Peripheral blood collection took place at initial diagnosis, before any treatment.

Transcripts of RNA were the source for amplifying TCR beta CDR3 regions. The first-round RT-PCR employed HTBI primers together with the Qiagen OneStep RT-PCR kit. A multiplex PCR was then performed as the second round. TCRdb re-called the multiplex PCR reads through MiXCR, storing one row per CDR3 protein. The repertoire holds approximately 480,000 distinct CDR3 sequences, with around 14% as singletons. The CDR3 is 13 amino acids. J was trimmed by 5 bases and V by 7 bases; bases with no gene match: 9. CDR1 and CDR2 from the germline V gene are DFQATT and SNEGSKA (reference sequence). Other autoimmune diseases, uncontrolled infections, pregnancy and lactation each led to patient exclusion. This clonotype was observed at least ten times. Antigen: not known. Study-level results: Among expanded thyroid clonotypes above 0.001 frequency, most also occurred in blood. Ophthalmopathy cases were distinguished from stable hyperthyroidism by a 13-signature model, reaching 85% to 90% sensitivity and roughly 80% specificity.

Sequencing input: blood. This clonotype originated in a woman aged 25 to 45 with Graves' ophthalmopathy. This chain connects TRBV20-1 to TRBJ2-5, with TRBD2 matching over 8 bases. Here the CDR3 reads CSVYSGISETQYF. The CDR3 region has the DNA TGCAGTGTTTATAGCGGGATATCTGAGACCCAGTACTTC.